This T cell receptor beta chain comes out of a study of blood T cell repertoires in COVID-19. Study-wide background: T cells, B-cell-depleted T cells, or PBMCs provided the cDNA or gDNA that served as material.

From germline, CDR1 is SEHNR and CDR2 FQNEAQ (reference sequence). The CDR3 extends over 14 amino acids. The V gene end was trimmed by 3 bases and the J gene end by 3 bases; junction bases not matched to a gene: 3. In the authors' workflow: Scientists estimated how many nucleated cells there were by amplifying reference gene primers. Profiling relied on immunoSEQ multiplex PCR, and the TCRdb table lists in-frame clones only, not all of them. Clonal size and the V and J genes are those of that table, whereas D and trimming came from the DNA. The sample carries about 310,000 clones, roughly 84% recorded once.

The receptor comes from a man aged 50 or older with active or convalescent COVID-19. Material for sequencing was peripheral blood. This sequence joins TRBV7-9 and TRBJ2-7, with TRBD1 identical over 9 bases. CDR3 loop: CASSLTGGNYEQYF. The CDR3 bases are TGTGCCAGCAGCTTGACAGGGGGGAACTACGAGCAGTACTTC.